Presented here are 21 T cell receptor beta chains from one specimen sequenced in a study of blood T cell repertoires in COVID-19. TCRdb keeps only in-frame clones here, not all; method: immunoSEQ multiplex PCR. The data contain about 190,000 clones, more than 85% of them singletons. Material for sequencing was peripheral blood. Receptors originate from a man aged 25-40 years with acute or convalescent COVID-19.

This clone showed up just once. This chain joins TRBV10-3 and TRBJ2-7; 9 bases fit TRBD1. The CDR3 is 14 residues long. The germline gives CDR1 ENHRY, CDR2 SYGVKD. J gave up 1 base and V 6 bases, and 4 bases lay outside the gene matches. The CDR3 nucleotides are TGTGCCATCAGAGGGACAGGGACTTCCTACGAGCAGTACTTC. Its translation: CAIRGTGTSYEQYF.

The chain combines TRBV2 with TRBJ2-2; D possibly corresponds to TRBD2 (6 bases). V lost 6 bases and J lost 2, with 10 bases in between. CDR1 and CDR2 (germline): SNHLY, FYNNEI. CDR3 length: 14 amino acids. As DNA, the CDR3 is TGTGCCAGCAGCGGACTAAAAAACACCGGGGAGCTGTTTTTT. This translates into CASSGLKNTGELFF.

As concerns this clone: The same CDR3 can be traced to other DNA sequences in this sample. The chain uses TRBV19 and TRBJ2-2; TRBD2 agrees at 10 bases. The junction had 2 bases not matched to a gene; V was cut back by 6 bases and J by 1 base. This CDR3 contains 15 residues. The germline V gene has CDR1 LNHDA and CDR2 SQIVND (reference sequence). CDR3 loop: CASSGLAVNTGELFF. The CDR3 DNA is TGTGCCAGTAGCGGACTAGCGGTGAACACCGGGGAGCTGTTTTTT.

This chain uses TRBV9 with TRBJ1-2, with D possibly TRBD1 on 6 matching bases. Trimming removed 4 bases from V and 7 bases from J, with 14 bases in between. Germline CDR1 reads SGDLS; CDR2 reads YYNGEE. This CDR3 is built from 13 residues. The CDR3 DNA is TGTGCCAGCAGCCTAAGGGGGGGGATTGGCTACACCTTC. This gives the protein CASSLRGGIGYTF.

CDR3 sequence (DNA): TGTGCCTTTACTATCCCGGGACAGGGATACGAAAAACTGTTTTTT. Translated, it gives CAFTIPGQGYEKLFF. The rearrangement joins TRBV30 to TRBJ1-4, with 9 positions matching TRBD1. This CDR3 has 15 residues. Germline V gene sequence: CDR1 GTSNPN, CDR2 SVGIG (reference sequence). The J segment lost 8 bases and the V segment lost 7 bases, leaving 14 bases of the junction unmatched.

V gene TRBV7-9 combines with J gene TRBJ1-6, with a tentative D call TRBD1 (6 bases). CDR1 is SEHNR, CDR2 FQNEAQ, per germline (reference sequence). The V end lost 1 base, the J end lost 5 bases, and 6 bases lay between the germline ends. CDR3 length equals 14 residues. In DNA, the CDR3 is TGTGCCAGCAGCTTAGGGACAGATAATTCACCCCTCCACTTT. This encodes CASSLGTDNSPLHF.

The chain links TRBV5-5 to TRBJ2-7, with D possibly being TRBD1 (6 bases). Trimming shortened V by 0 bases and J by 2 bases, and 9 bases separated the two germline ends. The CDR3 is 14 residues long. The germline V gene has CDR1 SGHKS and CDR2 YYEKEE (reference sequence). CDR3 sequence: CASSLAGATYEQYF. The CDR3 nucleotides read TGTGCCAGCAGCTTGGCAGGGGCCACCTACGAGCAGTACTTC.

This clone was recorded a few times. The CDR3 nucleotides read TGTGCCCCAACCCGGACAGGGGATGGCTACACCTTC. Its translation is CAPTRTGDGYTF. This rearrangement joins TRBV5-3 to TRBJ1-2; 9 nucleotides agree with TRBD1. TRBV5-3 is identified as an open reading frame with a role that is uncertain. The trim removed 10 bases at V and 6 bases at J, leaving 7 bases unmatched. The CDR3 is made up of 12 amino acids.

The chain recombines TRBV27 with TRBJ2-7; D is perhaps TRBD1 (6 bases). Per germline, CDR1 MNHEY and CDR2 SMNVEV (reference sequence). The CDR3 runs to 16 residues. V gave up 7 bases and J gave up 4 bases, with 23 bases separating them. CDR3 loop: CASNKDSPASVYEQYF. In DNA form, the CDR3 reads TGTGCCAGCAATAAGGACAGCCCCGCTTCTGTTTACGAGCAGTACTTC.

This clone has more than one count but fewer than ten. V and J are TRBV7-3 and TRBJ2-7, with 11 bases identical to TRBD2. CDR3 length equals 16 residues. V was pared by 8 bases and J by 5 bases, with 14 bases of the junction left unmatched. The germline gives CDR1 SGHTA, CDR2 FQGTGA. The CDR3 nucleotides are TGTGCCAGCTCTCCCAATTTACGACTAGCGGGAAACGAGCAGTACTTC. As protein: CASSPNLRLAGNEQYF.

The rearrangement uses TRBV5-5 and TRBJ2-5; the D gene is possibly TRBD1 (6 bases). V lost 4 bases and J 5 bases, leaving 12 bases between the germline ends. CDR3 length: 13 amino acids. Looked up from germline, CDR1 is SGHKS and CDR2 is YYEKEE (reference sequence). The DNA for the CDR3 is TGTGCCAGCAGCCCAGGGGTCTGGGAGACCCAGTACTTC. Amino acids: CASSPGVWETQYF.

A few counts support this clone. The chain has TRBV4-1 and TRBJ1-4; D perhaps matches TRBD1 (5 bases). Trimming removed 7 bases from V and 7 bases from J, with 19 bases in between. This CDR3 is built from 15 residues. In germline, CDR1 is MGHRA, CDR2 YSYEKL. Here the CDR3 reads CASKTQTRQGEKLFF. The CDR3, as DNA: TGCGCCAGCAAGACACAGACTCGGCAGGGTGAAAAACTGTTTTTT.

V is TRBV9 and J is TRBJ2-3, with D unclear. The CDR3 loop spans 16 amino acids. Germline values: CDR1 SGDLS, CDR2 YYNGEE. Trimming stripped 0 bases from V and 2 bases from J, with 13 bases between. The chain's CDR3 is CASSVVPQAPTDTQYF. The DNA of the CDR3 is TGTGCCAGCAGCGTAGTACCCCAGGCCCCCACAGATACGCAGTATTTT.

The chain is built from TRBV11-3 and TRBJ2-2, with unresolved D. This CDR3 has 15 amino acids. V lost 5 bases and J lost 0, with 10 bases in between. Germline CDR1 and CDR2: SGHNT and YENEEA. The CDR3 DNA reads TGTGCCAGCAGCCCGGAGTTCGCGAACACCGGGGAGCTGTTTTTT. This codes for CASSPEFANTGELFF.

J is TRBJ1-5 and V is TRBV7-9; possibly TRBD1 for D (5 bases). The CDR3 extends over 14 amino acids. Germline V CDR1 and CDR2: SEHNR, FQNEAQ (reference sequence). The V gene lost 5 bases and the J gene lost 2 bases, with 10 bases spanning the gap. Here the CDR3 reads CASSPLQGNQPQHF. The CDR3 bases are TGTGCCAGCAGCCCTCTACAGGGCAATCAGCCCCAGCATTTT.

The rearrangement uses TRBV7-3 and TRBJ2-1; D is unclear. Germline CDR1 SGHTA, CDR2 FQGTGA. This CDR3 contains 12 residues. V lost 5 bases and J 10 bases, leaving 12 bases between the germline ends. The CDR3 DNA follows: TGTGCCAGCAGCAACCTAGGTGGGGAGCAGTTCTTC. Translation gives CASSNLGGEQFF. The full variable domain, in which reference TRBV7-3 and TRBJ2-1 provide the parts outside the CDR3, is GAGVSQTPSNKVTEKGKYVELRCDPISGHTALYWYRQSLGQGPEFLIYFQGTGAADDSGLPNDRFFAVRPEGSVSTLKIQRTERGDSAVYLCASSNLGGEQFFGPGTRLTVL.

This chain links TRBV5-1 with TRBJ1-2, with D tentatively TRBD1 (5 bases). V was shortened by 4 bases and J by 4 bases, with 20 bases between the two germline ends. This CDR3 is built from 16 residues. Germline V gene lookup returns CDR1 SGHRS and CDR2 YFSETQ. CDR3 sequence (DNA): TGCGCCAGCAGCCCGGGGGGTGGAGGCGGCGTCTATGGCTACACCTTC. Its translation: CASSPGGGGGVYGYTF.

J is TRBJ1-4 and V is TRBV9, with D possibly TRBD1 on 6 matching bases. The germline gives CDR1 SGDLS, CDR2 YYNGEE. V lost 3 bases to trimming and J lost 5 bases, with 14 bases between them. This CDR3 is 15 amino acids long. CDR3 coding DNA: TGTGCCAGCAGCGCCGAGGCAGGGGTCAATGAAAAACTGTTTTTT. Translation gives CASSAEAGVNEKLFF.

This chain links TRBV6-5 with TRBJ1-1; 7 nucleotides align to TRBD1. Germline V lookup: CDR1 MNHEY, CDR2 SVGAGI. Trimming cost V 2 bases and J 4 bases; bases outside gene matches: 7. This CDR3 has 15 amino acids. CDR3 sequence (DNA): TGTGCCAGCAGTTACCTACAGGGGATAGGCACTGAAGCTTTCTTT. It encodes CASSYLQGIGTEAFF.

This rearrangement joins TRBV28 to TRBJ2-7, with D possibly matching TRBD2 (5 bases). The CDR3 has 13 residues. V lost 6 bases, J lost 4 bases, and 13 bases lay in between. Germline V CDR1 and CDR2: MDHEN, SYDVKM. CDR3 in amino acids: CASSGVARYEQYF. The CDR3 DNA is TGTGCCAGCAGCGGGGTGGCAAGGTACGAGCAGTACTTC.

The CDR3 bases are TGTGCCAGTAGTCCCCGACAGGGGGTGGACTATGGCTACACCTTC. Translating it yields CASSPRQGVDYGYTF. J is TRBJ1-2 and V is TRBV19; 9 bases are shared with TRBD1. Germline values: CDR1 LNHDA, CDR2 SQIVND (reference sequence). J gave up 3 bases and V 5 bases, and 7 bases lay outside the gene matches. This CDR3 is built from 15 residues.